Listed here are 30 T cell receptor beta chains from one sample, sequenced in a study of shared clonotypes between healthy human individuals. Method: immunoSEQ multiplex PCR; TCRdb's copy keeps in-frame clones and lacks some. Among about 1 million clones listed, approximately 76% were seen once. The sequencing sample was made of memory CD4+ T cells sorted from blood. As for subset: CD45RA-negative fraction. The receptors stem from a man between 18 and 29 years old in good health.

The chain links TRBV7-3 to TRBJ2-3; a weak D match, TRBD1 (6 bases). V dropped 5 bases and J dropped 3 bases, with 12 bases sitting between them. This CDR3 comprises 14 residues. Germline CDR1 reads SGHTA; CDR2 reads FQGTGA. The CDR3 reads CASSPLDRTDTQYF. In DNA, the CDR3 is TGTGCCAGCAGCCCCCTAGACAGGACAGATACGCAGTATTTT.

The V gene is TRBV19, the J gene TRBJ2-2; 7 bases are a match to TRBD1. CDR1 LNHDA and CDR2 SQIVND come from the germline V gene (reference sequence). Trimming removed 3 bases from V and 2 bases from J; junction bases left unmatched: 6. The CDR3 is made up of 16 amino acids. The CDR3 region has the DNA TGTGCCAGTAGTATCTCCGGGACAGTCAACACCGGGGAGCTGTTTTTT. This translates into CASSISGTVNTGELFF.

The count of this clone is one. V usage is TRBV7-3 and J usage is TRBJ1-1; D possibly corresponds to TRBD1 (5 bases). Trimming took off 1 base at V and 3 bases at J, with 9 bases between the two ends. CDR1 and CDR2 (germline): SGHTA, FQGTGA. This CDR3 comprises 14 residues. Written as DNA, the CDR3 is TGTGCCAGCAGCTTAAACCGACAGCACACTGAAGCTTTCTTT. The encoded protein is CASSLNRQHTEAFF.

J is TRBJ1-1 and V is TRBV28; 8 bases are shared with TRBD1. The J segment lost 5 bases and the V segment lost 6 bases, leaving 11 bases of the junction unmatched. Germline CDR1 is MDHEN and CDR2 is SYDVKM. There are 15 residues in the CDR3. CDR3 sequence: CASRGYTGGGTEAFF. For the CDR3, the DNA is TGTGCCAGCAGGGGGTACACAGGGGGAGGGACTGAAGCTTTCTTT.

The CDR3 DNA is TGTGCCAGCAGTGTTACTAGCGGGGAGGACTCGGTCACAGATACGCAGTATTTT. Translation gives CASSVTSGEDSVTDTQYF. The rearrangement links TRBV28 to TRBJ2-3; TRBD2 matches at 10 bases. V trimming: 5 bases; J trimming: 2 bases; junction bases outside the gene matches: 13. The CDR3 has 18 amino acids. Germline V gene data show CDR1 as MDHEN and CDR2 as SYDVKM.

This chain links TRBV2 with TRBJ1-5; 7 bases align to TRBD1. V gave up 7 bases and J gave up 5 bases; unmatched junction bases: 2. CDR3 length: 12 residues. Germline loops: CDR1 SNHLY, CDR2 FYNNEI. Written as DNA, the CDR3 is TGTGCCAGCACCACAGGGGATCAGCCCCAGCATTTT. Its translation: CASTTGDQPQHF.

The chain is built from TRBV4-3 and TRBJ2-2, with 10 bases fitting TRBD1. Germline trimming cut 3 bases from V and 4 bases from J; bases unmatched to any gene: 2. The germline CDR1 and CDR2 sequences are LGHNA and YSLEER. The length of the CDR3 is 15 residues. The CDR3 DNA reads TGCGCCAGCAGCCAGGGGACAGGGGTCACCGGGGAGCTGTTTTTT. Amino acid sequence: CASSQGTGVTGELFF.

The rearrangement joins TRBV29-1 to TRBJ1-2; D perhaps matches TRBD1 (6 bases). The CDR3 is 15 amino acids. V was cut by 5 bases and J by 4 bases, with 20 bases left in between. Germline CDR1 SQVTM, CDR2 ANQGSEA. The CDR3 DNA reads as TGCAGCGTTAGACGGGCAGGGGTGGTATTCTATGGCTACACCTTC. It is translated as CSVRRAGVVFYGYTF.

This chain uses TRBV18 with TRBJ2-7, with D unclear. The V end lost 6 bases, the J end lost 6 bases, and 21 bases lay between the germline ends. The CDR3 runs to 15 residues. Germline CDR1 is KGHSH and CDR2 is LQKENI. CDR3 nucleotide sequence: TGTGCCAGCTCCCTGGGTTGGCAGCTACTTGGCGAGCAGTACTTC. Protein: CASSLGWQLLGEQYF.

V usage is TRBV30 and J usage is TRBJ2-1, with D unresolved. Trimming cost V 2 bases and J 2 bases, with 7 bases left between them. There are 13 residues in the CDR3. From germline, CDR1 is GTSNPN and CDR2 SVGIG (reference sequence). CDR3 in DNA: TGTGCCTGGAGTCCCGGTCCCTACAATGAGCAGTTCTTC. Encoded protein: CAWSPGPYNEQFF. The entire variable domain, with the rest obtained from reference TRBV30 and TRBJ2-1, is as follows: SQTIHQWPATLVQPVGSPLSLECTVEGTSNPNLYWYRQAAGRGLQLLFYSVGIGQISSEVPQNLSASRPQDRQFILSSKKLLLSDSGFYLCAWSPGPYNEQFFGPGTRLTVL.

This rearrangement joins TRBV30 to TRBJ1-5; the match to TRBD1 covers 7 bases. This CDR3 region has 15 residues. Germline V gene lookup returns CDR1 GTSNPN and CDR2 SVGIG (reference sequence). With V trimmed by 1 base and J by 3 bases, 6 bases remained unmatched. CDR3 bases: TGTGCCTGGAGTGGAAAGACAGGGAACAATCAGCCCCAGCATTTT. Amino acids: CAWSGKTGNNQPQHF.

V and J are TRBV28 and TRBJ2-4, with TRBD2 identical over 7 bases. This CDR3 is 17 amino acids long. J lost 0 bases, V lost 2 bases, and 7 bases had no gene match. CDR1 MDHEN and CDR2 SYDVKM come from the germline V gene. This CDR3 is CASSLQAGRLAKNIQYF. As DNA, the CDR3 is TGTGCCAGCAGTTTACAAGCGGGGAGACTAGCCAAAAACATTCAGTACTTC.

This rearrangement joins TRBV5-1 to TRBJ2-1, with D possibly matching TRBD1 (5 bases). V dropped 4 bases and J dropped 3 bases, with 11 bases sitting between them. The CDR3 length is 14 residues. The germline CDR1 and CDR2 sequences are SGHRS and YFSETQ. The CDR3 DNA sequence: TGCGCCAGCAGCGACCAGGGTGACTACAATGAGCAGTTCTTC. The encoded protein is CASSDQGDYNEQFF.

The rearrangement links TRBV10-2 to TRBJ2-7; 9 nucleotides agree with TRBD2. Per the germline V gene, CDR1 is WSHSY and CDR2 is SAAADI. This CDR3 has 15 residues. Trimming at V came to 4 bases and at J to 3 bases, leaving 7 bases not matched to a gene. This CDR3 reads CASSGLAGQIYEQYF. The CDR3 region has the DNA TGCGCCAGCAGTGGTCTAGCGGGACAGATCTACGAGCAGTACTTC.

The chain uses TRBV10-1 and TRBJ2-1, with 14 bases aligning to TRBD2. V was pared by 0 bases and J by 6 bases, with 7 bases of the junction left unmatched. The CDR3 covers 18 residues. CDR1 and CDR2 (germline): WNHNN, SYGVQD (reference sequence). CDR3 DNA sequence: TGCGCCAGCAGTGAGTCGGGGACTAGCGGGAGTCGGAGCAATGAGCAGTTCTTC. It codes for CASSESGTSGSRSNEQFF.

The chain is built from TRBV9 and TRBJ2-3; 10 bases align to TRBD2. The germline V gene encodes CDR1 SGDLS and CDR2 YYNGEE. J lost 2 bases, V lost 3 bases, and 6 bases had no gene match. The CDR3 covers 16 residues. CDR3 DNA: TGTGCCAGCAGCGAAGATAGCGGGAGGTCCACAGATACGCAGTATTTT. Protein: CASSEDSGRSTDTQYF.

The V and J genes are TRBV6-4 and TRBJ1-2, with 9 bases that match TRBD1. The CDR3 is 13 residues long. Germline trimming cut 5 bases from V and 5 bases from J; bases unmatched to any gene: 3. Germline-derived CDR1 and CDR2 are MRHNA and SNTAGT. The CDR3 DNA reads as TGTGCCAGCAGTCCGGACAGGGGATATGGCTACACCTTC. It codes for CASSPDRGYGYTF.

This clone was detected a few times. This sequence joins TRBV7-9 and TRBJ1-5; D not resolved. Germline V gene sequence: CDR1 SEHNR, CDR2 FQNEAQ (reference sequence). The CDR3 has 13 residues. The ends were cut back, 8 bases at V and 0 bases at J, with 8 bases in the middle. The CDR3 loop is CASRRDSNQPQHF. The CDR3 nucleotides read TGTGCCAGCCGACGCGATAGCAATCAGCCCCAGCATTTT.

This clone was observed a single time. The genes are TRBV7-2 and TRBJ2-6, with 7 positions matching TRBD1. The CDR3 has 19 residues. V was clipped by 4 bases and J by 6 bases; unmatched bases: 18. Germline CDR1 SGHTA, CDR2 FQGNSA. The CDR3 protein is CASSSRLTGSLVEANVLTF. CDR3 coding DNA: TGTGCCAGCAGCTCCCGCCTGACAGGGAGTTTAGTCGAGGCCAACGTCCTGACTTTC.

Note on this clone: Within the sample, other DNA sequences also encode this same CDR3. V is TRBV6-6 and J is TRBJ2-3, with TRBD2 as a possible D gene (5 bases). Trimming took 2 bases from V and 6 from J, leaving 9 bases between them. This CDR3 region has 13 residues. Germline V gene lookup returns CDR1 MNHNY and CDR2 SVGAGI (reference sequence). CDR3 residues: CASSYPGTDTQYF. DNA of the CDR3: TGTGCCAGCAGTTACCCGGGAACGGATACGCAGTATTTT.

The chain uses TRBV6-5 and TRBJ1-2; D unclear. Germline CDR1 and CDR2: MNHEY and SVGAGI. The length of the CDR3 is 11 residues. The germline V and J ends were trimmed by 10 bases and 4 bases, with 10 bases remaining between them. The CDR3 loop is CATRAFYGYTF. The CDR3 DNA sequence: TGTGCCACTAGGGCCTTCTATGGCTACACCTTC.

This chain links TRBV5-1 with TRBJ2-5, with D possibly being TRBD1 (6 bases). Trimming took off 0 bases at V and 2 bases at J, with 14 bases between the two ends. The CDR3 runs 16 residues. CDR1 SGHRS and CDR2 YFSETQ come from the germline V gene. As DNA, the CDR3 is TGCGCCAGCAGCTTGGGACAGGCCGGCCCGCAAGAGACCCAGTACTTC. This codes for CASSLGQAGPQETQYF.

The chain combines TRBV5-4 with TRBJ1-4, with TRBD1 as a possible D gene (6 bases). CDR1 and CDR2 (germline): SGHNT, YYREEE (reference sequence). Deletions cut 3 bases from V and 3 bases from J, with 12 bases between. CDR3 length equals 15 residues. The CDR3: CASSSAGEANEKLFF. In DNA form, the CDR3 reads TGTGCCAGCAGCTCGGCAGGGGAGGCTAATGAAAAACTGTTTTTT.

The genes are TRBV7-8 and TRBJ2-7; 7 bases are a match to TRBD2. The CDR3 runs 17 residues. Trimming removed 3 bases from V and 4 bases from J; junction bases left unmatched: 15. The germline CDR1 and CDR2 sequences are SGHVS and FQNEAQ. The CDR3 loop reads CASSFTPGRGGSYEQYF. CDR3 DNA sequence: TGTGCCAGCAGCTTTACACCGGGACGGGGAGGGTCTTACGAGCAGTACTTC. The full variable domain, its missing parts supplied by reference TRBV7-8 and TRBJ2-7, is GAGVSQSPRYKVAKRGQDVALRCDPISGHVSLFWYQQALGQGPEFLTYFQNEAQLDKSGLPSDRFFAERPEGSVSTLKIQRTQQEDSAVYLCASSFTPGRGGSYEQYFGPGTRLTVT.

This rearrangement joins TRBV5-1 to TRBJ2-7, with D possibly TRBD1 on 6 matching bases. Between the trimmed V and J ends, which lost 2 bases and 1 base, there was a span of 10 bases. The CDR3 has 14 amino acids. Per the germline V gene, CDR1 is SGHRS and CDR2 is YFSETQ. The CDR3 DNA reads as TGCGCCAGCAGCTTTTCAGGGGAATCCTACGAGCAGTACTTC. The encoded protein is CASSFSGESYEQYF.

This clone was seen more than once but under ten times. The J gene is TRBJ2-5, the V gene TRBV2; D unclear. V was clipped by 6 bases and J by 7 bases, with 18 bases between them. Looked up from germline, CDR1 is SNHLY and CDR2 is FYNNEI. This CDR3 region has 14 residues. The CDR3 sequence: CASRPMVVFPTQYF. The CDR3 DNA sequence: TGTGCCAGCAGGCCGATGGTGGTCTTCCCGACCCAGTACTTC.

The chain recombines TRBV5-4 with TRBJ2-5; 7 bases fit TRBD1. The germline CDR1 and CDR2 sequences are SGHNT and YYREEE (reference sequence). The CDR3 sequence is 14 residues long. V shed 4 bases and J 1 base; nucleotides not matched to a gene: 4. CDR3 nucleotide sequence: TGTGCCAGCAGCACGGGACAGATCCAAGAGACCCAGTACTTC. Its translation is CASSTGQIQETQYF.

The CDR3 region has the DNA TGTGCCAGCACTTCCGTTGGGACAGGGGTGTTCTTC. It is translated as CASTSVGTGVFF. The gene calls are TRBV6-5 and TRBJ2-1; 10 bases are a match to TRBD1. Losses at the gene ends were 7 bases for V and 15 bases for J; bases not matched to a gene: 9. The V gene's germline CDR1 is MNHEY and CDR2 SVGAGI. The CDR3 covers 12 residues.

The chain employs TRBV28 and TRBJ1-2, with D perhaps matching TRBD1 (6 bases). Deletions cut 11 bases from V and 3 bases from J, with 13 bases between. CDR1 is MDHEN, CDR2 SYDVKM, per germline. There are 12 residues in the CDR3. CDR3 region: CAAGRGHYGYTF. In DNA, the CDR3 is TGTGCCGCAGGCAGGGGCCACTATGGCTACACCTTC.

Written as DNA, the CDR3 is TGTGCCAGCAGCTGGACAGGGGGCCCCGTCTCCTACGAGCAGTACTTC. It specifies CASSWTGGPVSYEQYF. The V call is TRBV5-5, the J call TRBJ2-7; 11 nucleotides line up with TRBD1. This CDR3 is 16 amino acids long. Germline-derived CDR1 and CDR2 are SGHKS and YYEKEE (reference sequence). With V trimmed by 3 bases and J by 0 bases, 5 bases remained unmatched.